This TCR beta chain came from a study of identical twins. General study points: Memory repertoires showed no such pattern, whereas abundant cord blood beta clonotypes carried fewer insertions.

Comments on this clonotype: Its antigen is unidentified.

TCRdb used MiXCR to reprocess the 5' RACE reads, holding one entry per CDR3 protein. The repertoire includes some 560,000 distinct CDR3 sequences, 9.5% to 10% of them detected once, and 3% sits in the top ten. These data are also associated with another study on yellow fever vaccine responses in identical twins.

This sequence originates from a woman under 30 in good health. Sequenced sample: PBMCs.

CDR3 residues: CSVGTSGETQYF. DNA of the CDR3: TGCAGCGTTGGAACTAGCGGGGAGACCCAGTACTTC. The chain links TRBV29-1 to TRBJ2-5; 9 nucleotides match TRBD2. The germline CDR1 and CDR2 sequences are SQVTM and ANQGSEA. This CDR3 region has 12 residues. The trim removed 4 bases at V and 5 bases at J, leaving 2 bases unmatched.